This is a list of T cell receptor beta chains from one sample in a study of blood T cell repertoires in COVID-19. This table comes from immunoSEQ multiplex PCR, and its TCRdb copy is limited to in-frame clones, with some not included. The data show 250,000 to 350,000 clones, around 86% seen once. The sequenced sample was peripheral blood. Receptors were obtained from a woman between 40 and 55 years old who had recovered from COVID-19. CDR3s include the opening cysteine and the closing phenylalanine or tryptophan. A D gene is named only where the DNA matches it firmly. Only some rows state a clone size, as once, few, many or a class for expanded clones.

clone_size j_call d_call v_call cdr3_aa cdr3_nt
. TRBJ2-5 TRBD2 TRBV27 CASSPIMAAGVETQYF TGTGCCAGCAGCCCGATTATGGCAGCGGGAGTAGAGACCCAGTACTTC
once TRBJ2-5 . TRBV18 CASSPGGEETQYF TGTGCCAGCTCACCAGGCGGGGAAGAGACCCAGTACTTC
. TRBJ2-1 . TRBV9 CASSVAEGGVAVLYNEQFF TGTGCCAGCAGCGTAGCTGAGGGTGGAGTGGCGGTTCTATACAATGAGCAGTTCTTC
. TRBJ2-1 TRBD2 TRBV3-1/TRBV3-2 CASSQGLAGKGEQFF TGTGCCAGCAGCCAAGGGCTAGCGGGAAAAGGGGAGCAGTTCTTC
. TRBJ2-1 . TRBV28 CASTASGAPYNEQFF TGTGCCAGCACCGCTTCTGGGGCTCCCTACAATGAGCAGTTCTTC
. TRBJ1-4 . TRBV7-9 CASSRGTGRLFF TGTGCCAGCAGCCGGGGGACGGGACGCCTGTTTTTT
. TRBJ1-2 TRBD1 TRBV5-3 CARSFRQGTASDYGYTF TGTGCCAGAAGCTTTAGACAGGGGACAGCCAGCGACTATGGCTACACCTTC
. TRBJ2-7 TRBD2 TRBV2 CASGGPSGYEQYF TGTGCCAGCGGGGGCCCTAGCGGGTACGAGCAGTACTTC
. TRBJ1-6 . TRBV6-5 CASRWTANSPLHF TGTGCCAGCAGATGGACTGCGAATTCACCCCTCCACTTT
few TRBJ1-2 . TRBV10-3 CAISESTMVGYTF TGTGCCATCAGTGAGTCGACAATGGTTGGCTACACCTTC
. TRBJ2-3 TRBD2 TRBV5-1 CASSLASGITDTQYF TGCGCCAGCAGCTTGGCTAGCGGGATCACAGATACGCAGTATTTT
. TRBJ2-1 . TRBV7-9 CASSQFDLVGNEQFF TGTGCCAGCAGCCAGTTCGACTTGGTAGGAAATGAGCAGTTCTTC
. TRBJ1-1 . TRBV19 CASSIADSRNTEAFF TGTGCCAGTAGTATCGCGGACAGCAGGAACACTGAAGCTTTCTTT